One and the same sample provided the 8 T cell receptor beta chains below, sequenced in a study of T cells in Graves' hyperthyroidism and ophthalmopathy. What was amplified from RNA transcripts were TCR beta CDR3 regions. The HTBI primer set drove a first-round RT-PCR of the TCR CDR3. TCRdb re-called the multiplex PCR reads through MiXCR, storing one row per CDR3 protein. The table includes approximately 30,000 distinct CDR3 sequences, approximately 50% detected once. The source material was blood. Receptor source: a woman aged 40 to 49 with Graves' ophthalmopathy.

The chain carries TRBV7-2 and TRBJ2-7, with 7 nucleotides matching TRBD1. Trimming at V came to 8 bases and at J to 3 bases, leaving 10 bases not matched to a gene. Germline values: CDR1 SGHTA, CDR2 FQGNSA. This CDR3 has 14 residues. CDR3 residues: CASSTGQFVYEQYF. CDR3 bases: TGTGCCAGCTCAACGGGACAGTTTGTCTACGAGCAGTACTTC.

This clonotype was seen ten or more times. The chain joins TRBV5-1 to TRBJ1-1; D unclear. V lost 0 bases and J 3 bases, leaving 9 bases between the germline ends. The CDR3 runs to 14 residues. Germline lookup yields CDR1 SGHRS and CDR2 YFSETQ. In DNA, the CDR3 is TGCGCCAGCAGCTTGGGGGTTGCGTACACTGAAGCTTTCTTT. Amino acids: CASSLGVAYTEAFF.

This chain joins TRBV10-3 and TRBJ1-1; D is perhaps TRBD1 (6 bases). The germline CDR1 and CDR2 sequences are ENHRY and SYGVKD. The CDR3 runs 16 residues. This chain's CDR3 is CARDLDSAGAGGKAFF. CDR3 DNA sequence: TGTGCTAGAGATCTCGATTCGGCAGGGGCGGGTGGGAAAGCTTTCTTT.

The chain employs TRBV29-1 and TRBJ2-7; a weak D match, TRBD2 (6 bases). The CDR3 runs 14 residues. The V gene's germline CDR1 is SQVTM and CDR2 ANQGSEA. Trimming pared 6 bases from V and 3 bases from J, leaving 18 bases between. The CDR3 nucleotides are TGCAGCGTCACCCTTGGCATGGACTACTACGAGCAGTACTTC. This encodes CSVTLGMDYYEQYF.

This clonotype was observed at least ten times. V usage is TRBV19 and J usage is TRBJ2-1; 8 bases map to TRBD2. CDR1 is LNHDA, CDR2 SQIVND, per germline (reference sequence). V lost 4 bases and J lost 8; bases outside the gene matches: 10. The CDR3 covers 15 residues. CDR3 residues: CASSTPGLGNHEQFF. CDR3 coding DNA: TGTGCCAGTAGTACTCCGGGACTAGGGAACCATGAGCAGTTCTTC. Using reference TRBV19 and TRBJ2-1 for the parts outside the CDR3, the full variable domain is DGGITQSPKYLFRKEGQNVTLSCEQNLNHDAMYWYRQDPGQGLRLIYYSQIVNDFQKGDIAEGYSVSREKKESFPLTVTSAQKNPTAFYLCASSTPGLGNHEQFFGPGTRLTVL.

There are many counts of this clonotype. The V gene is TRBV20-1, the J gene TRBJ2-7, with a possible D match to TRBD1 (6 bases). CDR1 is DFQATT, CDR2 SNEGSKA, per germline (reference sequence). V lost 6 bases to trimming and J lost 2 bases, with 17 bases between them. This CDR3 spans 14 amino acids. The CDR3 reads CSATRDKQPYEQYF. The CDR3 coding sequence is TGCAGTGCCACCCGGGACAAACAACCCTACGAGCAGTACTTC.

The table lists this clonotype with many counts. The CDR3 protein is CASSQDASRTGGDEKLFF. DNA for the CDR3: TGTGCCAGCAGCCAAGATGCATCGAGGACAGGGGGCGATGAAAAACTGTTTTTT. The chain employs TRBV4-2 and TRBJ1-4; 11 bases agree with TRBD1. This CDR3 region has 18 residues. V lost 0 bases and J lost 6; bases outside the gene matches: 9. In germline, CDR1 is LGHNA, CDR2 YNFKEQ.

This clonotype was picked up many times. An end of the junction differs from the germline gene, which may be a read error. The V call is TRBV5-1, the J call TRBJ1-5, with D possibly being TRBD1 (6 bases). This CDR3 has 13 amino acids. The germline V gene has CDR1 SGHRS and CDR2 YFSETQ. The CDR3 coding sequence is TGCGCCAGCGGCTTACAGGGAGGTCAGCCCCAGCATTTT. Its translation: CASGLQGGQPQHF.